This T cell receptor (beta chain) was found in a study of CD8 T cells in ankylosing spondylitis. This clonotype was detected ten times or more. The germline V gene has CDR1 SQVTM and CDR2 ANQGSEA. Trimming stripped 8 bases from V and 5 bases from J, with 11 bases between. CDR3 size: 11 residues. TCRdb reprocessed the 5' RACE reads with MiXCR, giving one entry per CDR3 protein. The repertoire has approximately 240,000 distinct CDR3 sequences, roughly 10% of them found once; the top ten carry 2.6%. The chain uses TRBV29-1 and TRBJ2-3; D is ambiguous. This TCR was sampled from a male donor with ankylosing spondylitis or in good health (not recorded which). Sequenced input: blood, either unsorted or a sorted T cell fraction (not recorded which). Here the CDR3 DNA reads TGCAGCTTCTCCTGGGGAGATACGCAGTATTTT. It specifies CSFSWGDTQYF.